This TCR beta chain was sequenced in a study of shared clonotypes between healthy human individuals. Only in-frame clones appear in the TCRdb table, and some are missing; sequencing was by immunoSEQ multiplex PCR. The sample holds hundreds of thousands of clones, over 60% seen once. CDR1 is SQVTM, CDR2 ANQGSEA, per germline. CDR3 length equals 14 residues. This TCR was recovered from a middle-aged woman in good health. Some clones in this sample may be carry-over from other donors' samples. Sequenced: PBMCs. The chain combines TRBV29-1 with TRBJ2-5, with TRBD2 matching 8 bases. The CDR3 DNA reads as TGCAGACCCCGGGAGGGACACCTCCAAGAGACCCAGTACTTC. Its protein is CRPREGHLQETQYF.